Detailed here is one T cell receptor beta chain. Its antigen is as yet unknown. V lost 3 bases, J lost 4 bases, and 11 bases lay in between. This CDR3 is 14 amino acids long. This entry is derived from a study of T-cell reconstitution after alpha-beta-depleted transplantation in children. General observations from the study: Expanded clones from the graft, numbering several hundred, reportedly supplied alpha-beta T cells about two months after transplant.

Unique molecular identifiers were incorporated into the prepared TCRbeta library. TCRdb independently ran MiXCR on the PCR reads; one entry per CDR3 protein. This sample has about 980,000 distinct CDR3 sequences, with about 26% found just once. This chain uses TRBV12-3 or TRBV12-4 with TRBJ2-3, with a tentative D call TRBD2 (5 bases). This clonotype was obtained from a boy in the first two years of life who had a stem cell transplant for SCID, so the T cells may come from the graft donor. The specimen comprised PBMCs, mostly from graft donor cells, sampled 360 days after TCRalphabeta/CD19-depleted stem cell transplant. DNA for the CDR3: TGTGCCAGCAGTTTGCCGTTACTAGCAGATACGCAGTATTTT. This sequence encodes CASSLPLLADTQYF.